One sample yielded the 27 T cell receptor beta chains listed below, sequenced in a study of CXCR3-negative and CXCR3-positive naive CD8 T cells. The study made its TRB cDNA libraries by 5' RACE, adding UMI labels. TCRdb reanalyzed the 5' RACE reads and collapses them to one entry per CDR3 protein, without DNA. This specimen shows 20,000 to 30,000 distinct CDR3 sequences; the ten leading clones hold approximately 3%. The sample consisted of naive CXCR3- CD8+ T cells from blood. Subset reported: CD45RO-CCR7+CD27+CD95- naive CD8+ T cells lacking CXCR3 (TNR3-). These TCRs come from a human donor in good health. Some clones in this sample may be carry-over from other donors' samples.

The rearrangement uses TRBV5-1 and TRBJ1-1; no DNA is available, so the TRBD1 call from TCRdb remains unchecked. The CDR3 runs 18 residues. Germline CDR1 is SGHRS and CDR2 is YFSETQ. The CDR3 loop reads CASSSLKYRGPANTEAFF.

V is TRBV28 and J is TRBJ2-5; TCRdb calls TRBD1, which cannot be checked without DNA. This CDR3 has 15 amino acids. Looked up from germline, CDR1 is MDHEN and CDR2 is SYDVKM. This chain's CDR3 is CASSPRGTSQETQYF.

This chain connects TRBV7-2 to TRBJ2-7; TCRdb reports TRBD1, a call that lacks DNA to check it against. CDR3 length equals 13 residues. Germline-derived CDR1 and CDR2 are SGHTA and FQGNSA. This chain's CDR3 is CASSAPDSYEQYF.

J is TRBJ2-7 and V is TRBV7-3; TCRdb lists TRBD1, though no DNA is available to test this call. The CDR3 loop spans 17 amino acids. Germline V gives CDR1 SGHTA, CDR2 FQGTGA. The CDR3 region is CASSLQLGQPSSYEQYF.

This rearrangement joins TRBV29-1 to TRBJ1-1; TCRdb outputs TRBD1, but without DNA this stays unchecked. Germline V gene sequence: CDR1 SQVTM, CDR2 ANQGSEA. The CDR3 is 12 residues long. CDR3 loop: CSVGQGTIEAFF. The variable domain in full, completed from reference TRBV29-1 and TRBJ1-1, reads SAVISQKPSRDICQRGTSLTIQCQVDSQVTMMFWYRQQPGQSLTLIATANQGSEATYESGFVIDKFPISRPNLTFSTLTVSNMSPEDSSIYLCSVGQGTIEAFFGQGTRLTVV.

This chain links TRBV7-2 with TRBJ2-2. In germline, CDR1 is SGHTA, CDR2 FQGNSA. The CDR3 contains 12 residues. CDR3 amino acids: CASSLEAGELFF. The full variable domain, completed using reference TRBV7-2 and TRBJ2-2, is GAGVSQSPSNKVTEKGKDVELRCDPISGHTALYWYRQSLGQGLEFLIYFQGNSAPDKSGLPSDRFSAERTGGSVSTLTIQRTQQEDSAVYLCASSLEAGELFFGEGSRLTVL.

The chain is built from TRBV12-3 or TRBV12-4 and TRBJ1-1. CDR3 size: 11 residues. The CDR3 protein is CASSHDTEAFF.

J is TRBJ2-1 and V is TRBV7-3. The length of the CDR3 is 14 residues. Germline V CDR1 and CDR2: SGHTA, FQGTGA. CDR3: CASSPRDYYNEQFF.

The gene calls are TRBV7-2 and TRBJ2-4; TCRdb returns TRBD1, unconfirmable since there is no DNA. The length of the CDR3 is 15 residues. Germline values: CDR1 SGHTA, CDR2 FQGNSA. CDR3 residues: CASSSFSRGQNIQYF. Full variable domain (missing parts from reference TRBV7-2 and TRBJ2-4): GAGVSQSPSNKVTEKGKDVELRCDPISGHTALYWYRQSLGQGLEFLIYFQGNSAPDKSGLPSDRFSAERTGGSVSTLTIQRTQQEDSAVYLCASSSFSRGQNIQYFGAGTRLSVL.

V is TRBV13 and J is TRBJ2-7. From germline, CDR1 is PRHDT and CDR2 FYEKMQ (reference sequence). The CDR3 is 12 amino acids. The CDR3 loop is CASSLEDGEQYF.

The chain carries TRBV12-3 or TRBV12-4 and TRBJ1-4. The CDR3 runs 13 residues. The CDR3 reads CASSSSWDEKLFF.

The CDR3 reads CASSYSPMTAWNTEAFF. The chain uses TRBV6-2 or TRBV6-3 and TRBJ1-1; TCRdb outputs TRBD1, but without DNA this stays unchecked. CDR3 size: 17 residues. CDR1 and CDR2 from the germline V gene are MNHEY and SVGEGT.

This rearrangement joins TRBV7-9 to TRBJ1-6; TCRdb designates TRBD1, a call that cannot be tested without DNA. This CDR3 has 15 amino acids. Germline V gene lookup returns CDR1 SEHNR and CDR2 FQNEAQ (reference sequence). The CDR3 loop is CASSLGGTGGPPLHF.

The CDR3 reads CASSQTPIAGGPPDTQYF. V gene TRBV7-2 combines with J gene TRBJ2-3; TCRdb picks TRBD2, but there is no DNA to check that call. This CDR3 has 18 amino acids. CDR1 is SGHTA and CDR2 is FQGNSA in the germline V gene.

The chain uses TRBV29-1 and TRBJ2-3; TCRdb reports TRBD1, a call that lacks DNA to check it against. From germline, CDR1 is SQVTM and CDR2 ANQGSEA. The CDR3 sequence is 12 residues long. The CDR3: CSVVTGGDTQYF.

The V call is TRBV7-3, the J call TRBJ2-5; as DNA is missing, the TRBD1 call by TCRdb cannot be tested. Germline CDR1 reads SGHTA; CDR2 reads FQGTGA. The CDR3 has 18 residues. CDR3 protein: CASSLTGTGYINGETQYF.

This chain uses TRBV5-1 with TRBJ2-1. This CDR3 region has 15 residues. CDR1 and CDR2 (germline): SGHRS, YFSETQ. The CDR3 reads CASSYSPNSYNEQFF.

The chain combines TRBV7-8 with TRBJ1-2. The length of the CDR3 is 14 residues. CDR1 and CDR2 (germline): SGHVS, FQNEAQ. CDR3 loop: CASSPSGVNYGYTF.

CDR3 region: CATSGSGSQPQHF. The chain carries TRBV15 and TRBJ1-5. CDR1 and CDR2 (germline): LNHNV, YYDKDF (reference sequence). The CDR3 length is 13 residues.

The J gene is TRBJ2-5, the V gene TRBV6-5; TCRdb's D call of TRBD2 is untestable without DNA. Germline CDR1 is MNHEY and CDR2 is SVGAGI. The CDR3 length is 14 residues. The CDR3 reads CASSYTLAEGTQYF.

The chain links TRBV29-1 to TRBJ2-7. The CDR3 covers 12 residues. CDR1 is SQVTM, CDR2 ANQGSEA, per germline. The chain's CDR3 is CSGTDSSYEQYF.

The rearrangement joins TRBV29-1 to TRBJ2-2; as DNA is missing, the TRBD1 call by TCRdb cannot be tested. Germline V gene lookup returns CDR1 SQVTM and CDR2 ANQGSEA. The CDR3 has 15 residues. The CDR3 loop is CSVEDAVFNTGELFF.

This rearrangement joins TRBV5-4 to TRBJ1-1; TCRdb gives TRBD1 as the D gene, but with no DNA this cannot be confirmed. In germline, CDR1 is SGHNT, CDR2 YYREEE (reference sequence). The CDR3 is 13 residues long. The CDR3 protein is CASSVRGNTEAFF.

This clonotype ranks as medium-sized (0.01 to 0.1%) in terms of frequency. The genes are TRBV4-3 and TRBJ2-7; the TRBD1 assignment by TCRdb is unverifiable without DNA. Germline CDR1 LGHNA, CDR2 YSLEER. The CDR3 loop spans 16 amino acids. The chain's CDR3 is CASSQDLTGVSYEQYF.

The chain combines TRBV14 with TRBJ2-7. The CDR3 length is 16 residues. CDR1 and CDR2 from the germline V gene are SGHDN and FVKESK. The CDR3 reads CASSQEATSPSYEQYF.

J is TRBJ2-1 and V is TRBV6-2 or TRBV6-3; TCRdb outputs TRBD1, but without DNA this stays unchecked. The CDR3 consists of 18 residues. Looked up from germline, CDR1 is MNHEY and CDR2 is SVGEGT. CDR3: CASRGDREGMQSYNEQFF.

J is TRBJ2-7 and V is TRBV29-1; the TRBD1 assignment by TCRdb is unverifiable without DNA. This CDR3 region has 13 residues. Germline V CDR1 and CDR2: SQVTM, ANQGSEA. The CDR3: CSVNWGVSYEQYF.